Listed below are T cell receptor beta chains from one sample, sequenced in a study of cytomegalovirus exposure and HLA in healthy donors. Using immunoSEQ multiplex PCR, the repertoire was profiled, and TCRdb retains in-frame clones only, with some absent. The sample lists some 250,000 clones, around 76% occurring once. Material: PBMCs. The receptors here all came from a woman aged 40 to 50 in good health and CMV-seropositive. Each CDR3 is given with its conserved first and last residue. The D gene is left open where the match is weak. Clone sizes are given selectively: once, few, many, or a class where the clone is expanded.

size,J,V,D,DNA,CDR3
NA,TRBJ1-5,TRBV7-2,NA,TGTGCCAGCAGCTTAGCGAGAGGGCTCAGCAATCAGCCCCAGCATTTT,CASSLARGLSNQPQHF
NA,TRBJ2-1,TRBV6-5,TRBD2,TGTGCCAGCAGTTCCGGTGGAGCGGGATCGAATGAGCAGTTCTTC,CASSSGGAGSNEQFF
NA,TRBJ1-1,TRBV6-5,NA,TGTGCCGCATGGGAGGGGAACACTGAAGCTTTCTTT,CAAWEGNTEAFF
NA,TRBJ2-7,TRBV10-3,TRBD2,TGTGCCCTCGGCGGGGGGACAACCTACGAGCAGTACTTC,CALGGGTTYEQYF
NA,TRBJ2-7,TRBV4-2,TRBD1,TGTGCCAGCAGACCCATACAGGGGATCTCCTACGAGCAGTACTTC,CASRPIQGISYEQYF
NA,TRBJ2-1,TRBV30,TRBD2,TGTGCCTGGAGTGTTGCGGGACTAGCGTATAATGAGCAGTTCTTC,CAWSVAGLAYNEQFF
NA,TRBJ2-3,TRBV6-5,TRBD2,TGTGCCAGCAGTCCTGGGACTAACACAGATACGCAGTATTTT,CASSPGTNTDTQYF
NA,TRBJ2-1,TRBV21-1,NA,TGTGCCAGCAGCAAAGAGTCGGACGGGAGGGCCCCTAATGAGCAGTTCTTC,CASSKESDGRAPNEQFF
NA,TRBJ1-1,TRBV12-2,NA,TGTGCAAGTCGCCGGGTTCCGCCTAGCCGGGGAGGGAGTGGAGCTTTCTTT,CASRRVPPSRGGSGAFF
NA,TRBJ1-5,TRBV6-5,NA,TGTGCCAGCAGCGCCTGGGGGGAGGATCAGCCCCAGCATTTT,CASSAWGEDQPQHF
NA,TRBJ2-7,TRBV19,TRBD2,TGTGCCAGTAGTATAGGACTAGCGGAATCCTACGAGCAGTACTTC,CASSIGLAESYEQYF
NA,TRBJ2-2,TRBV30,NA,TGTGCCTGGAGTCTAGGCCTGTCGCTCCCTGCCGTGGGGGAGCTGTTTTTT,CAWSLGLSLPAVGELFF
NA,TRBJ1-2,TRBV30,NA,TGTGCCTGGTCGGGACTCCTTGGCTCCTATGGCTACACCTTC,CAWSGLLGSYGYTF
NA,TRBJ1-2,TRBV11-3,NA,TGTGCCAGCAGCCCATCTCCGAGCAGGGCGAGCTACACCTTC,CASSPSPSRASYTF
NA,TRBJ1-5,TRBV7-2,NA,TGTGCCAGCAGCTTAAGGCGGCTCAATCAGCCCCAGCATTTT,CASSLRRLNQPQHF
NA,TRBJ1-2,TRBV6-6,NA,TGTGCCAGTACAGCTAACTATGGCTACACCTTC,CASTANYGYTF
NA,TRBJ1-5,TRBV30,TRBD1,TGTGCCTGGAGCCTCAACAGGGGACGGCAGCCCCAGCATTTT,CAWSLNRGRQPQHF
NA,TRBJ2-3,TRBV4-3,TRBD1,TGCGCCAGCAGCCAAGATGGGACAGGGACGGATACGCAGTATTTT,CASSQDGTGTDTQYF
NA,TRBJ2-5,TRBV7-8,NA,TGTGCCAGCAGCTTTCGGGAGTACCAAGAGACCCAGTACTTC,CASSFREYQETQYF
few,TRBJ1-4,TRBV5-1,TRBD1,TGCGCCAGCAGCTTGTCGGGACAGGGGAATGAAAAACTGTTTTTT,CASSLSGQGNEKLFF
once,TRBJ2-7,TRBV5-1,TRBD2,TGCGCCAGCAGCTCCCCCCGGACTAGCGGGGCCTACGAGCAGTACTTC,CASSSPRTSGAYEQYF
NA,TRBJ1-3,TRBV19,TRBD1,TGTGCCAGTAACAGGGCAGGGGGCACTGGAAACACCATATATTTT,CASNRAGGTGNTIYF
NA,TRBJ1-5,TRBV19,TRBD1,TGTGCCACCTCACAGGGGGTCCATGGCAATCGGCCCCAGCATTTT,CATSQGVHGNRPQHF
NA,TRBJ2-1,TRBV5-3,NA,TGTGCCAGAAGCTTGTATCAGGGTAAATACAATGAGCAGTTCTTC,CARSLYQGKYNEQFF
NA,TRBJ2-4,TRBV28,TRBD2,TGTGCCAGCAAAGGGAGGGACATTCAGTACTTC,CASKGRDIQYF
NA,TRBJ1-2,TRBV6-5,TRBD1,TGTGCCAGCAGACTACAGGGGACTGGCTACACCTTC,CASRLQGTGYTF
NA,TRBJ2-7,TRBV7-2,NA,TGTGCCAGCAGCTTGTGGCGGGATCGAGGCGAGCAGTACTTC,CASSLWRDRGEQYF
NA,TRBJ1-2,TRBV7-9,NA,TGTTCCAGCAGTCCTCGAGACTATGGCTACACCTTC,CSSSPRDYGYTF
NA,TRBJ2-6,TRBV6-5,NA,TGTGCCAGCCGCTCTGGGGCCAACGTCCTGACTTTC,CASRSGANVLTF
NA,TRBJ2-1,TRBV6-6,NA,TGTGCCAGCAGTCCCGGACAAGACGCGCACTACAATGAGCAGTTCTTC,CASSPGQDAHYNEQFF
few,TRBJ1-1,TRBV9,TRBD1,TGTGCCAGCAAGGGACAGGGTAGCACTGAAGCTTTCTTT,CASKGQGSTEAFF
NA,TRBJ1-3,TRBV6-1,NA,TGTGCCAGCAGGCAGGGTACCTCTGGAAACACCATATATTTT,CASRQGTSGNTIYF
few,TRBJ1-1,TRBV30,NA,TGTGCCTGGACCATACACAGGGACACTGAAGCTTTCTTT,CAWTIHRDTEAFF
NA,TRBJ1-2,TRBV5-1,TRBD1,TGCGCCAGCAGCTTAGGGACAGGGGGCGAGACGGGCTACACCTTC,CASSLGTGGETGYTF
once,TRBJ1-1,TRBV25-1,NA,TGTGCCAGCACTCCGGGACATAAGAACACTGAAGCTTTCTTT,CASTPGHKNTEAFF
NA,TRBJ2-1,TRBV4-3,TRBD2,TGCGCCAGCAGCCAAGGAAATCTAGCGGGGGTCCGTTACAATGAGCAGTTCTTC,CASSQGNLAGVRYNEQFF
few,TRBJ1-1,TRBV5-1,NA,TGCGCCAGCAGACTTGGCACTGAAGCTTTCTTT,CASRLGTEAFF